The 30 T cell receptor beta chains in this list originate from one sample, sequenced in a study of beta chain features in type 1 diabetes. Expressed TCRB transcripts were sequenced because the isolated RNA had all been reverse transcribed beforehand. The repertoire was sequenced with immunoSEQ multiplex PCR; TCRdb's copy has only in-frame clones and lacks some. The repertoire has fewer than 300,000 clones, about a tenth of them found once; the top ten carry around 0.017%. Study-wide results and caveats: There was a moderate but significant shortening of TCRB CDR3s in all four CD4+ subsets of Type 1 diabetes patients.

These receptors' targets are unknown. Material: naive CD4+ T cells from blood. These receptors all come from a man aged 30 to 39 with type 1 diabetes.

The rearrangement joins TRBV11-1 to TRBJ1-2, with 8 bases identical to TRBD1. The germline V gene encodes CDR1 SGHAT and CDR2 FQDESV (reference sequence). Unmatched junction bases numbered 4, after V lost 2 bases and J lost 5 bases. This CDR3 contains 14 residues. The chain's CDR3 is CASSLIGQGYGYTF. CDR3 in DNA: TGTGCCAGCAGCTTAATTGGACAGGGATATGGCTACACCTTC.

The chain joins TRBV18 to TRBJ1-1; D gene uncertain. The germline gives CDR1 KGHSH, CDR2 LQKENI. This CDR3 comprises 15 residues. V shed 0 bases and J shed 5 bases, with 13 bases lying between them. CDR3 protein: CASSPPSNRGTEAFF. Here the CDR3 DNA reads TGTGCCAGCTCACCACCGTCAAACCGGGGAACTGAAGCTTTCTTT.

This clone was counted a few times. V gene TRBV11-2 combines with J gene TRBJ2-3, with 9 bases aligning to TRBD2. V shed 3 bases, J shed 4 bases, and the junction held 5 bases outside the gene matches. In germline, CDR1 is SGHAT, CDR2 FQNNGV. CDR3 length equals 15 residues. For the CDR3, the DNA is TGTGCCAGCAGCTTTCTAGCGGGGATCTCAGATACGCAGTATTTT. Translation: CASSFLAGISDTQYF. Looking up the rest from reference TRBV11-2 and TRBJ2-3 gives the full variable domain: EAGVAQSPRYKIIEKRQSVAFWCNPISGHATLYWYQQILGQGPKLLIQFQNNGVVDDSQLPKDRFSAERLKGVDSTLKIQPAKLEDSAVYLCASSFLAGISDTQYFGPGTRLTVL.

The CDR3 spells CASSYGLGLGTQYF. The CDR3 DNA sequence: TGTGCCAGCAGTTACGGCCTAGGACTTGGGACCCAGTACTTC. The chain combines TRBV27 with TRBJ2-5, with a possible D match to TRBD2 (5 bases). This CDR3 spans 14 amino acids. The germline V gene encodes CDR1 MNHEY and CDR2 SMNVEV (reference sequence). V was shortened by 4 bases and J by 7 bases, with 16 bases between the two germline ends.

The table lists this clone with a few counts. Other DNA variants within this sample encode the same CDR3. The J gene is TRBJ1-5, the V gene TRBV7-2; D perhaps matches TRBD1 (5 bases). V lost 4 bases, J lost 5 bases, and 9 bases lay in between. CDR1 SGHTA and CDR2 FQGNSA come from the germline V gene. There are 13 residues in the CDR3. The CDR3 sequence is CASSSQGYQPQHF. The DNA of the CDR3 is TGTGCCAGCAGCTCCCAGGGATATCAGCCCCAGCATTTT.

The chain is built from TRBV4-3 and TRBJ2-1, with D maybe TRBD2 (7 bases). The germline CDR1 and CDR2 sequences are LGHNA and YSLEER. The CDR3 length is 18 residues. Trimming shortened V by 1 base and J by 0 bases, and 16 bases separated the two germline ends. The CDR3 DNA reads as TGCGCCAGCAGCCAAGGTCAGGACGGGGGGCCCTCCTACAATGAGCAGTTCTTC. This sequence encodes CASSQGQDGGPSYNEQFF.

The table lists this clone with a few counts. The rearrangement joins TRBV18 to TRBJ1-5; the D gene is possibly TRBD1 (6 bases). The germline gives CDR1 KGHSH, CDR2 LQKENI. The V end lost 2 bases, the J end lost 7 bases, and 12 bases lay between the germline ends. This CDR3 has 14 amino acids. The CDR3 region is CASSPSTGRQPQHF. The CDR3 DNA reads TGTGCCAGCTCACCATCCACAGGGAGACAGCCCCAGCATTTT.

V usage is TRBV7-3 and J usage is TRBJ1-2, with 8 positions matching TRBD1. Germline V CDR1 and CDR2: SGHTA, FQGTGA. The V gene end was trimmed by 4 bases and the J gene end by 8 bases; junction bases not matched to a gene: 6. The CDR3 runs 13 residues. DNA of the CDR3: TGTGCCAGCAGCTGGACAGGGTTTGGAGGCTACACCTTC. Amino acid sequence: CASSWTGFGGYTF.

This clone was counted a few times. V is TRBV6-1 and J is TRBJ2-5; 9 nucleotides match TRBD2. Unmatched junction bases numbered 7, after V lost 8 bases and J lost 0 bases. Germline CDR1 and CDR2: MNHNS and SASEGT. The CDR3 consists of 15 residues. This CDR3 reads CASDLAGTYQETQYF. Here the CDR3 DNA reads TGTGCCAGCGATCTAGCGGGGACGTACCAAGAGACCCAGTACTTC.

This clone turned up a few times. The chain couples TRBV2 to TRBJ2-5, with TRBD1 as a possible D gene (7 bases). V was clipped by 4 bases and J by 0 bases, with 9 bases between them. CDR1 and CDR2 (germline): SNHLY, FYNNEI. This CDR3 is 14 amino acids long. The CDR3 nucleotides are TGTGCCAGCAGTGCAGGGGGGTACCAAGAGACCCAGTACTTC. This encodes CASSAGGYQETQYF.

The chain recombines TRBV19 with TRBJ2-6; 11 bases map to TRBD1. The germline gives CDR1 LNHDA, CDR2 SQIVND (reference sequence). Unmatched junction bases numbered 1, after V lost 6 bases and J lost 0 bases. This CDR3 region has 16 residues. CDR3 sequence: CASRDRGHSGANVLTF. As DNA, the CDR3 is TGTGCCAGTAGGGACAGGGGGCACTCTGGGGCCAACGTCCTGACTTTC.

V and J are TRBV18 and TRBJ2-4, with D unclear. With 1 base removed from V and 6 bases from J, the gap between germline ends came to 10 bases. Germline loops: CDR1 KGHSH, CDR2 LQKENI. The CDR3 consists of 14 residues. CDR3 nucleotides: TGTGCCAGCTCACCACGGGCCAGAATAAACATTCAGTACTTC. Translation: CASSPRARINIQYF.

The J gene is TRBJ2-7, the V gene TRBV7-9, with 9 bases matching TRBD1. With V trimmed by 6 bases and J by 5 bases, 11 bases remained unmatched. This CDR3 has 15 amino acids. The germline V gene encodes CDR1 SEHNR and CDR2 FQNEAQ (reference sequence). CDR3: CASRSTGQGVHEQYF. The CDR3 DNA reads as TGTGCCAGCAGATCAACGGGACAGGGAGTCCACGAGCAGTACTTC.

The chain recombines TRBV11-2 with TRBJ2-3; possible D gene TRBD2, 5 bases. From germline, CDR1 is SGHAT and CDR2 FQNNGV. V shed 3 bases and J shed 6 bases, with 13 bases lying between them. The CDR3 runs 14 residues. For the CDR3, the DNA is TGTGCCAGCAGCTTCTCGGACCGGAGGGATACGCAGTATTTT. Protein: CASSFSDRRDTQYF.

The chain is built from TRBV15 and TRBJ2-7, with a weak D call TRBD1 (7 bases). The germline V and J ends were trimmed by 0 bases and 1 base, with 16 bases remaining between them. The germline V gene has CDR1 LNHNV and CDR2 YYDKDF (reference sequence). The CDR3 sequence is 17 residues long. The CDR3 DNA is TGTGCCACCAGCAGAGATTATTCGGCAGGGGGGTCCTACGAGCAGTACTTC. This gives the protein CATSRDYSAGGSYEQYF.

A few counts support this clone. The gene calls are TRBV11-2 and TRBJ2-2; 9 nucleotides agree with TRBD2. The trim removed 1 base at V and 5 bases at J, leaving 2 bases unmatched. Germline CDR1 reads SGHAT; CDR2 reads FQNNGV. The CDR3 loop spans 15 amino acids. In DNA form, the CDR3 reads TGTGCCAGCAGCTTAGGCCTAGCGGGGACCGGGGAGCTGTTTTTT. Its protein is CASSLGLAGTGELFF.

This clone was picked up a small number of times. J is TRBJ1-1 and V is TRBV7-2; D gene uncertain. Germline assignment: CDR1 SGHTA and CDR2 FQGNSA. The CDR3 length is 13 residues. V lost 1 base, J lost 4 bases, and 7 bases lay in between. The chain's CDR3 is CASSLVIGTEAFF. The CDR3 nucleotides are TGTGCCAGCAGCTTAGTAATCGGCACTGAAGCTTTCTTT.

There are a few counts of this clone. The chain recombines TRBV5-4 with TRBJ2-5; TRBD2 agrees at 11 bases. V was pared by 4 bases and J by 4 bases, with 6 bases of the junction left unmatched. Germline V CDR1 and CDR2: SGHNT, YYREEE (reference sequence). The CDR3 contains 15 residues. CDR3 region: CASSGGLAVPETQYF. The CDR3 coding sequence is TGTGCCAGCAGCGGGGGACTAGCGGTGCCAGAGACCCAGTACTTC.

This chain connects TRBV6-6 to TRBJ2-7, with no clear D. Germline assignment: CDR1 MNHNY and CDR2 SVGAGI (reference sequence). CDR3 size: 13 residues. With 2 bases removed from V and 4 bases from J, the gap between germline ends came to 9 bases. CDR3 in amino acids: CASSYAQMYEQYF. Written as DNA, the CDR3 is TGTGCCAGCAGTTACGCACAGATGTACGAGCAGTACTTC.

The rearrangement uses TRBV4-2 and TRBJ2-7; TRBD2 agrees at 8 bases. Germline V gives CDR1 LGHNA, CDR2 YNFKEQ. Trimming removed 3 bases from V and 2 bases from J; junction bases left unmatched: 12. There are 17 residues in the CDR3. This chain's CDR3 is CASSHSRGAGVPYEQYF. The DNA for the CDR3 is TGTGCCAGCAGCCACTCCCGAGGAGCGGGGGTACCCTACGAGCAGTACTTC.

The rearrangement joins TRBV25-1 to TRBJ1-1; 7 bases are a match to TRBD1. V gave up 8 bases and J gave up 4 bases; unmatched junction bases: 7. The CDR3 is 13 residues long. From germline, CDR1 is MGHDK and CDR2 SYGVNS. CDR3 protein: CASFKSGGTEAFF. The CDR3 nucleotides are TGTGCCAGCTTCAAGTCAGGGGGCACTGAAGCTTTCTTT.

This clone was found a few times. J is TRBJ1-2 and V is TRBV19, with D possibly matching TRBD1 (5 bases). Trimming pared 6 bases from V and 8 bases from J, leaving 16 bases between. CDR1 is LNHDA and CDR2 is SQIVND in the germline V gene (reference sequence). The CDR3 has 13 residues. CDR3 region: CASSPGGRRGYTF. As DNA, the CDR3 is TGTGCCAGTAGCCCCGGGGGGAGAAGAGGCTACACCTTC. The whole variable domain, filled in from reference TRBV19 and TRBJ1-2, reads DGGITQSPKYLFRKEGQNVTLSCEQNLNHDAMYWYRQDPGQGLRLIYYSQIVNDFQKGDIAEGYSVSREKKESFPLTVTSAQKNPTAFYLCASSPGGRRGYTFGSGTRLTVV.

This clone was counted only a few times. The chain recombines TRBV4-1 with TRBJ2-3; TRBD2 aligns across 9 bases. The CDR3 runs 17 residues. Germline V gene sequence: CDR1 MGHRA, CDR2 YSYEKL. Germline trimming cut 0 bases from V and 5 bases from J; bases unmatched to any gene: 9. The CDR3 spells CASSQEGSGGGGDTQYF. CDR3 DNA: TGCGCCAGCAGCCAAGAAGGTAGCGGGGGCGGAGGAGATACGCAGTATTTT.

This clone appeared a few times. The chain joins TRBV19 to TRBJ1-1; tentatively, D is TRBD1 (6 bases). This CDR3 contains 15 residues. Germline values: CDR1 LNHDA, CDR2 SQIVND (reference sequence). The V end was cut by 11 bases, the J end by 3 bases, with 22 bases between. DNA for the CDR3: TGTGCCTCAGCAACAGGGACGACATCCGACACTGAAGCTTTCTTT. Encoded protein: CASATGTTSDTEAFF.

A few counts support this clone. The chain employs TRBV18 and TRBJ1-2; D unclear. V gave up 6 bases and J gave up 7 bases, with 15 bases separating them. This CDR3 has 13 residues. Germline V gene sequence: CDR1 KGHSH, CDR2 LQKENI. DNA for the CDR3: TGTGCCAGCTCCCCTACCGGGGAGAGTGGCTACACCTTC. Its translation: CASSPTGESGYTF.

This chain connects TRBV29-1 to TRBJ2-1, with 9 bases fitting TRBD2. Trimming took 4 bases from V and 4 from J; bases not matched to a gene: 2. This CDR3 region has 13 residues. CDR1 and CDR2 from the germline V gene are SQVTM and ANQGSEA. CDR3 sequence reads: CSVASGVYNEQFF. CDR3 sequence (DNA): TGCAGCGTTGCTAGCGGGGTTTACAATGAGCAGTTCTTC.

The chain's CDR3 is CASSPNGWSRNQPQHF. The CDR3 DNA reads as TGTGCCAGCAGCCCAAACGGCTGGAGTCGGAATCAGCCCCAGCATTTT. The chain links TRBV7-2 to TRBJ1-5; D unresolved. This CDR3 has 16 residues. Germline V gives CDR1 SGHTA, CDR2 FQGNSA. V was pared by 5 bases and J by 4 bases, with 18 bases between. The full variable domain, in which reference TRBV7-2 and TRBJ1-5 provide the parts outside the CDR3, is GAGVSQSPSNKVTEKGKDVELRCDPISGHTALYWYRQSLGQGLEFLIYFQGNSAPDKSGLPSDRFSAERTGGSVSTLTIQRTQQEDSAVYLCASSPNGWSRNQPQHFGDGTRLSIL.

This clone was seen more than once but under ten times. This sequence joins TRBV6-6 and TRBJ2-1; 7 bases are a match to TRBD2. Germline V gene sequence: CDR1 MNHNY, CDR2 SVGAGI (reference sequence). The CDR3 spans 15 residues. The ends lost 5 bases at V and 4 bases at J; junction bases unmatched: 8. The CDR3 protein is CASSPGLAVYNEQFF. In DNA form, the CDR3 reads TGTGCCAGCAGTCCGGGGCTAGCGGTTTACAATGAGCAGTTCTTC.

The chain recombines TRBV2 with TRBJ1-1, with D uncertain. Germline loops: CDR1 SNHLY, CDR2 FYNNEI. The CDR3 covers 12 residues. Trimming stripped 6 bases from V and 6 bases from J, with 11 bases between. This CDR3 is CASSVEAPEAFF. DNA for the CDR3: TGTGCCAGCAGCGTGGAGGCGCCTGAAGCTTTCTTT.

This clone was counted only a few times. The V call is TRBV29-1, the J call TRBJ2-3; D not resolved. Trimming left V 8 bases short and J 4 bases short, with 4 bases between. The CDR3 contains 9 residues. Germline CDR1 SQVTM, CDR2 ANQGSEA. The CDR3 coding sequence is TGCAGCCCGTCAGATACGCAGTATTTT. Translation: CSPSDTQYF.